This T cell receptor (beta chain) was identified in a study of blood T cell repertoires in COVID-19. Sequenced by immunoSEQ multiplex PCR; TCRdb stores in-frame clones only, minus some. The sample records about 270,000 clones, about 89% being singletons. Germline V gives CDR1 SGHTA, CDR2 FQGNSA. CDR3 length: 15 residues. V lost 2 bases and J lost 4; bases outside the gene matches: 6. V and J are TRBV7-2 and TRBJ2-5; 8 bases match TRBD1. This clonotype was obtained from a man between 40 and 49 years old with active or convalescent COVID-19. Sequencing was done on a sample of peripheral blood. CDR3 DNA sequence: TGTGCCAGCAGCTTACAGGGGGCGCAGGCAGAGACCCAGTACTTC. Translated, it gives CASSLQGAQAETQYF.